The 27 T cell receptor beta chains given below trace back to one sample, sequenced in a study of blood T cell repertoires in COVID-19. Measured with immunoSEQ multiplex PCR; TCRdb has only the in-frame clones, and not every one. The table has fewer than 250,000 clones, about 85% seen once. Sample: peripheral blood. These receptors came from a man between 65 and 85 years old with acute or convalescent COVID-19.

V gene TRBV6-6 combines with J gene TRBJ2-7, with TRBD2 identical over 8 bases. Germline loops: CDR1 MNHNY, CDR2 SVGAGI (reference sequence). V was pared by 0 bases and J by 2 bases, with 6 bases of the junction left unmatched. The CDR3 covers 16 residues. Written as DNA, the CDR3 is TGTGCCAGCAGTTACTCACCGGGGGGGAGACCCTACGAGCAGTACTTC. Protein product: CASSYSPGGRPYEQYF.

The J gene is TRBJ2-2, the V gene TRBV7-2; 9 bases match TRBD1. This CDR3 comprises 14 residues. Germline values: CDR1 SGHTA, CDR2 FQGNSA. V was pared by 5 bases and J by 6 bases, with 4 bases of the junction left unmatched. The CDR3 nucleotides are TGTGCCAGCAGCCGGGACAGGGTGTCCGGGGAGCTGTTTTTT. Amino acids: CASSRDRVSGELFF.

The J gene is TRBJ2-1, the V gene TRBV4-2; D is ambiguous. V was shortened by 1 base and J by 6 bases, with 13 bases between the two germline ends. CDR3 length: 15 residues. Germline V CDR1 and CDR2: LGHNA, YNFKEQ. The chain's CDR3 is CASSQAENALNEQFF. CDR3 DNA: TGTGCCAGCAGCCAAGCTGAGAACGCTCTCAATGAGCAGTTCTTC.

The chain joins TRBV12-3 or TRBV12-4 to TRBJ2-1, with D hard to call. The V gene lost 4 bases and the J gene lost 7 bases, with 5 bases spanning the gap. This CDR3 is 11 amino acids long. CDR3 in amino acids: CASSSRNEQFF. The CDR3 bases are TGTGCCAGCAGTTCTCGTAATGAGCAGTTCTTC.

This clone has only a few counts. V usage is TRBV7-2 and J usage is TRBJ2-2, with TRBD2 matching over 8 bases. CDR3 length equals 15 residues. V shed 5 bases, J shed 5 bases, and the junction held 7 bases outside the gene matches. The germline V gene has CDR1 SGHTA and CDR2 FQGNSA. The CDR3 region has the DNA TGTGCCAGCAGCCCGACCGGGACTAGGACCGGGGAGCTGTTTTTT. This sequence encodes CASSPTGTRTGELFF.

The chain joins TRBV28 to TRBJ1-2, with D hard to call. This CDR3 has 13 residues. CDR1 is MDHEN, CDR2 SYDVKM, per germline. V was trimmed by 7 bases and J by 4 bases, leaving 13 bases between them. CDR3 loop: CASKTEEPYGYTF. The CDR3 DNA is TGTGCCAGCAAGACTGAGGAGCCCTATGGCTACACCTTC.

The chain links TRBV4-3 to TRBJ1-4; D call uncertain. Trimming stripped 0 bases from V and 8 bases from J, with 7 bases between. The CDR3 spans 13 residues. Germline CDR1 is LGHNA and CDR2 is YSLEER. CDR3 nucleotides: TGCGCCAGCAGCCAAGATCGGAGGGAAAAACTGTTTTTT. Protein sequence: CASSQDRREKLFF.

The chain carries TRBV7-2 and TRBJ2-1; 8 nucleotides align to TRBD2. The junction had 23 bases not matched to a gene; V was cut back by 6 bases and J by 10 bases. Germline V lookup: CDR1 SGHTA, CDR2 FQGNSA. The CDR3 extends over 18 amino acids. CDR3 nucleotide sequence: TGTGCCAGCAGTCCTGTGGTGGGACTAAGCGGGAGAACAGGGGAGCAGTTCTTC. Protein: CASSPVVGLSGRTGEQFF.

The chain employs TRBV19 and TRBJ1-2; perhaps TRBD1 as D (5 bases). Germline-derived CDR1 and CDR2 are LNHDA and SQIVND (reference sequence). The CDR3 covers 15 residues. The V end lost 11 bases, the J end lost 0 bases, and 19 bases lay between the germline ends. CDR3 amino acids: CASREGGFANYGYTF. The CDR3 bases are TGTGCCTCCAGGGAAGGCGGATTTGCTAACTATGGCTACACCTTC.

The CDR3 sequence is CAWSNGQGEAFF. The CDR3 DNA sequence: TGTGCCTGGAGTAATGGCCAGGGGGAAGCTTTCTTT. This rearrangement joins TRBV30 to TRBJ1-1, with a tentative D call TRBD1 (6 bases). The germline V gene encodes CDR1 GTSNPN and CDR2 SVGIG (reference sequence). V lost 2 bases to trimming and J lost 8 bases, with 12 bases between them. The CDR3 runs 12 residues.

CDR3 sequence (DNA): TGTGCCAGCAGCCGCCGGGAGGGCACGGCTTTCTTT. Translating it yields CASSRREGTAFF. The V call is TRBV9, the J call TRBJ1-1, with D uncertain. The V end lost 4 bases, the J end lost 11 bases, and 15 bases lay between the germline ends. The CDR3 spans 12 residues. The V gene's germline CDR1 is SGDLS and CDR2 YYNGEE.

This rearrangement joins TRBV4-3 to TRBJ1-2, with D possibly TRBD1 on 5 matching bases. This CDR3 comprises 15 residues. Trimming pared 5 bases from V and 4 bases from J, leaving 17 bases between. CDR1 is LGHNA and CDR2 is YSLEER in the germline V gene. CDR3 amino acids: CASSSQIGASYGYTF. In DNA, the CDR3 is TGCGCCAGCAGCTCACAGATAGGGGCGAGCTATGGCTACACCTTC.

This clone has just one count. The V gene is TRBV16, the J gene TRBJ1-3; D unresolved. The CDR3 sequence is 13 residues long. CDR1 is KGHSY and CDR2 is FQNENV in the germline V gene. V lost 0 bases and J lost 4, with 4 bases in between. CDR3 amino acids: CASSQSGGNTIYF. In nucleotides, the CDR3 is TGTGCCAGCAGCCAATCCGGGGGAAACACCATATATTTT.

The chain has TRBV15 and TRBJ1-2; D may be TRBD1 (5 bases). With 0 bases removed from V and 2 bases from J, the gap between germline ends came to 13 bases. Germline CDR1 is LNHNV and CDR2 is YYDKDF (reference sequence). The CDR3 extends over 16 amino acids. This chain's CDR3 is CATSRDQGALNYGYTF. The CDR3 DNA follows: TGTGCCACCAGCAGAGATCAAGGGGCCTTAAACTATGGCTACACCTTC.

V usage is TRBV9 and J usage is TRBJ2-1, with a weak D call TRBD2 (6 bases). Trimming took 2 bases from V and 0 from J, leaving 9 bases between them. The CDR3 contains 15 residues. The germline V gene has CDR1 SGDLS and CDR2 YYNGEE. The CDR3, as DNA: TGTGCCAGCAGCGTGGTCGGGAGCTCCTACAATGAGCAGTTCTTC. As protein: CASSVVGSSYNEQFF.

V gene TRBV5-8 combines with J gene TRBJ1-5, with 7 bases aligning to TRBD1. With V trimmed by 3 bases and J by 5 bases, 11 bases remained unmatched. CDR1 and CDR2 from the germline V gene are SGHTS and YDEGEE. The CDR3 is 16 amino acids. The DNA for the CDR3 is TGTGCCAGCAGCTCCTCGGGCAGACAGGGCCATCAGCCCCAGCATTTT. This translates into CASSSSGRQGHQPQHF.

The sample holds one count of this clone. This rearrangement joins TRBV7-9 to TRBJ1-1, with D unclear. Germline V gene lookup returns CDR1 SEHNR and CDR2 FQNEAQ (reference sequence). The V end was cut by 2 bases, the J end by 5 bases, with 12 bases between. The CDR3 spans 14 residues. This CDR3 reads CASSLRGMRTEAFF. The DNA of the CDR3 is TGTGCCAGCAGCTTAAGAGGGATGCGAACTGAAGCTTTCTTT.

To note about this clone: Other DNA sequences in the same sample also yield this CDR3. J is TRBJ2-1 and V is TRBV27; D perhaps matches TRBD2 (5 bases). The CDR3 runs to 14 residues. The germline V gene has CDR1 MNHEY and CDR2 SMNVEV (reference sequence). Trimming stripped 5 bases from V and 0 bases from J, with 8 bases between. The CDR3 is CASSLGSSYNEQFF. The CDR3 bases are TGTGCCAGCAGTCTAGGGAGCTCCTACAATGAGCAGTTCTTC.

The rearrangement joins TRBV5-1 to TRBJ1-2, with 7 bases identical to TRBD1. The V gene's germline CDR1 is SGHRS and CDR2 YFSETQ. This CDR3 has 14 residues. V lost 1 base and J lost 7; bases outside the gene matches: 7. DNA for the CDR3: TGCGCCAGCAGCTTGAAGGGGGCTGGTGGTGGCTACACCTTC. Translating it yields CASSLKGAGGGYTF.

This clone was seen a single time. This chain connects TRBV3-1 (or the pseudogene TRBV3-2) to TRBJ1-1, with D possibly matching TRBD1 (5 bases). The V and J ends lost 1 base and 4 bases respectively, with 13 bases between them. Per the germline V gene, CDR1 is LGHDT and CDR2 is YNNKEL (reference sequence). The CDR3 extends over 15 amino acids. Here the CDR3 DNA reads TGTGCCAGCAGCCAAGTAGGGTCCGGGGGCACTGAAGCTTTCTTT. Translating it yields CASSQVGSGGTEAFF.

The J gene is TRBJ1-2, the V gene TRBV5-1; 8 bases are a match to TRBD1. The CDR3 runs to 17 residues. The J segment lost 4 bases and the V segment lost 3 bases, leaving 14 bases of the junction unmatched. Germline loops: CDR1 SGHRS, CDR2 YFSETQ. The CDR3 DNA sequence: TGCGCCAGCAGCTCCCAATCCCCCGGACAGGGACTCTATGGCTACACCTTC. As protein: CASSSQSPGQGLYGYTF. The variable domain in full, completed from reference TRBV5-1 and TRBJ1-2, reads KAGVTQTPRYLIKTRGQQVTLSCSPISGHRSVSWYQQTPGQGLQFLFEYFSETQRNKGNFPGRFSGRQFSNSRSEMNVSTLELGDSALYLCASSSQSPGQGLYGYTFGSGTRLTVV.

The CDR3 loop reads CASSLDRYSNQPQHF. The DNA for the CDR3 is TGTGCCAGCTCTCTCGACAGATATAGCAATCAGCCCCAGCATTTT. The chain has TRBV18 and TRBJ1-5; possible D gene TRBD1, 5 bases. V was pared by 6 bases and J by 0 bases, with 12 bases between. Germline CDR1 and CDR2: KGHSH and LQKENI. CDR3 length: 15 amino acids.

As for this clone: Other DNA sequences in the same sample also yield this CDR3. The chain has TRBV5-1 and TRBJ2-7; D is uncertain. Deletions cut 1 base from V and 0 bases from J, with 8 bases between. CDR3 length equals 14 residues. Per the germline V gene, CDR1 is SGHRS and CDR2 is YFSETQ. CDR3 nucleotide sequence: TGCGCCAGCAGCTTGTCGGGTGGCTCCTACGAGCAGTACTTC. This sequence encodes CASSLSGGSYEQYF. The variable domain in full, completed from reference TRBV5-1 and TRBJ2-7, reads KAGVTQTPRYLIKTRGQQVTLSCSPISGHRSVSWYQQTPGQGLQFLFEYFSETQRNKGNFPGRFSGRQFSNSRSEMNVSTLELGDSALYLCASSLSGGSYEQYFGPGTRLTVT.

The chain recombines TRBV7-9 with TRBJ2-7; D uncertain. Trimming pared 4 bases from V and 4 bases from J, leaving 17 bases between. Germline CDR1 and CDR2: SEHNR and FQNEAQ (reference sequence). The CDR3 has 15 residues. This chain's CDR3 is CASSSSRLRGYEQYF. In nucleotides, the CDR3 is TGTGCCAGCAGCTCCTCGCGGCTACGAGGATACGAGCAGTACTTC. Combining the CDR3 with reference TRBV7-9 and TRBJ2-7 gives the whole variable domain DTGVSQNPRHKITKRGQNVTFRCDPISEHNRLYWYRQTLGQGPEFLTYFQNEAQLEKSRLLSDRFSAERPKGSFSTLEIQRTEQGDSAMYLCASSSSRLRGYEQYFGPGTRLTVT.

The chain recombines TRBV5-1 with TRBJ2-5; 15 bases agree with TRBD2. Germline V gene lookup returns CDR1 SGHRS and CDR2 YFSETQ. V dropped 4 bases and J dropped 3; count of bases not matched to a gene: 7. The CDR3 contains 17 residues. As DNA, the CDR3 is TGCGCCAGCAGCGCAGGACTAGCGGGAGGGCCGGAAGAGACCCAGTACTTC. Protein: CASSAGLAGGPEETQYF.

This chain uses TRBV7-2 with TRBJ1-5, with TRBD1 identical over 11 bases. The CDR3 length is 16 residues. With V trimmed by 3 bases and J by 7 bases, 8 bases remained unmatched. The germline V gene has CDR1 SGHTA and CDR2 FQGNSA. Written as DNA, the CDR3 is TGTGCCAGCAGCTTGGGGACAGGGGGTCCAGCCCAGCCCCAGCATTTT. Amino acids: CASSLGTGGPAQPQHF. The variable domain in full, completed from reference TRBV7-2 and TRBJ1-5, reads GAGVSQSPSNKVTEKGKDVELRCDPISGHTALYWYRQSLGQGLEFLIYFQGNSAPDKSGLPSDRFSAERTGGSVSTLTIQRTQQEDSAVYLCASSLGTGGPAQPQHFGDGTRLSIL.

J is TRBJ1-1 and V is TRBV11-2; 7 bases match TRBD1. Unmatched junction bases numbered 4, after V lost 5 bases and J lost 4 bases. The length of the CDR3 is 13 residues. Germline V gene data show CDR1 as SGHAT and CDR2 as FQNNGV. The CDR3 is CASSADRATEAFF. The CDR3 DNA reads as TGTGCCAGCAGCGCTGACAGGGCCACTGAAGCTTTCTTT.